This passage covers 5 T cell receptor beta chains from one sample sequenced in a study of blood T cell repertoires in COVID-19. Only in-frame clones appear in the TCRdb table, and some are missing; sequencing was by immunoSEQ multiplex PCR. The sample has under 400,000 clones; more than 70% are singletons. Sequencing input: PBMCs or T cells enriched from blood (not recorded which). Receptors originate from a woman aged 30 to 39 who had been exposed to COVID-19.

The CDR3 DNA reads TGTGCCTGGAGTGTACAGCTATCCACACCCCAGCATTTT. Amino acid sequence: CAWSVQLSTPQHF. The chain carries TRBV30 and TRBJ1-5; D is uncertain. The germline V gene has CDR1 GTSNPN and CDR2 SVGIG (reference sequence). V gave up 0 bases and J gave up 10 bases, with 13 bases separating them. The CDR3 runs to 13 residues.

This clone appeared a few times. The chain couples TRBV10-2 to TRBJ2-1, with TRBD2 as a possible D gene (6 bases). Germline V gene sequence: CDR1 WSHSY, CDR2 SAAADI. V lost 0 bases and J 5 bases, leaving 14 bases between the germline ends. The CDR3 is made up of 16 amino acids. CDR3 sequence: CASSESMAGPHNEQFF. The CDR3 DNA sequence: TGCGCCAGCAGTGAGTCTATGGCGGGGCCCCACAATGAGCAGTTCTTC.

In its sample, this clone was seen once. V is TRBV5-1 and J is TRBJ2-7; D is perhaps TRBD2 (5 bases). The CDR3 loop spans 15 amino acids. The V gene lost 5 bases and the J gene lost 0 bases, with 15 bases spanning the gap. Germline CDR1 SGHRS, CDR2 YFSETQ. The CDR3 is CASSHDRGSSYEQYF. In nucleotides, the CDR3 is TGCGCCAGCAGTCATGACCGAGGGAGCTCCTACGAGCAGTACTTC.

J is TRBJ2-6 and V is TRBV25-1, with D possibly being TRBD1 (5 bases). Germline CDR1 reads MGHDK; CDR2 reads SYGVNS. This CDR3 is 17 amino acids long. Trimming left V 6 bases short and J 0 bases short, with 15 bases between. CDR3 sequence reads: CASRGGGRDSGANVLTF. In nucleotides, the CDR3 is TGTGCCAGCAGGGGCGGTGGCAGGGACTCTGGGGCCAACGTCCTGACTTTC.

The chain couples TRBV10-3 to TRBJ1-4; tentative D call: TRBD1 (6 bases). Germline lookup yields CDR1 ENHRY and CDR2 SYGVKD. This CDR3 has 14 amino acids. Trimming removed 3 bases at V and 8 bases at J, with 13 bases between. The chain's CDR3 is CAISEGGSGEKLFF. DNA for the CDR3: TGTGCCATCAGTGAAGGGGGTTCGGGGGAAAAACTGTTTTTT.